The 26 T cell receptor beta chains in this list originate from one sample, sequenced in a study of shared clonotypes between healthy human individuals. CD45RO-negative CD8 cells positively selected for CCR7 made up the naive population, which excluded terminally differentiated effector memory CD45RA+ cells. Sequenced by immunoSEQ multiplex PCR; TCRdb stores in-frame clones only, minus some. Of just over 2,000,000 clones listed, about 95% were seen once; the top ten hold about 1.1%. The sequencing input was naive CD8+ T cells sorted from blood. The receptors here all came from a man younger than 30 in good health.

The V and J genes are TRBV25-1 and TRBJ2-1; D unclear. Germline V gene sequence: CDR1 MGHDK, CDR2 SYGVNS. V shed 5 bases and J shed 7 bases, with 9 bases lying between them. The CDR3 runs to 12 residues. This CDR3 is CASSWGRNEQFF. The CDR3 bases are TGTGCCAGCAGTTGGGGAAGGAATGAGCAGTTCTTC.

The rearrangement links TRBV13 to TRBJ2-5; TRBD2 might be the D (5 bases). The CDR3 extends over 13 amino acids. Germline CDR1 reads PRHDT; CDR2 reads FYEKMQ (reference sequence). Between the trimmed V and J ends, which lost 0 bases and 8 bases, there was a span of 10 bases. CDR3 loop: CASSLGGGGTQYF. CDR3 in DNA: TGTGCCAGCAGCTTAGGTGGAGGAGGAACCCAGTACTTC. Full variable domain (rest looked up from reference TRBV13 and TRBJ2-5): AAGVIQSPRHLIKEKRETATLKCYPIPRHDTVYWYQQGPGQDPQFLISFYEKMQSDKGSIPDRFSAQQFSDYHSELNMSSLELGDSALYFCASSLGGGGTQYFGPGTRLLVL.

This sequence joins TRBV28 and TRBJ2-7; 8 bases line up with TRBD1. The CDR3 has 16 residues. J gave up 3 bases and V 4 bases, and 11 bases lay outside the gene matches. The germline V gene has CDR1 MDHEN and CDR2 SYDVKM. CDR3 in DNA: TGTGCCAGCAGTTCGACAGGGGCAGATAGGGACTACGAGCAGTACTTC. It translates to CASSSTGADRDYEQYF.

The chain uses TRBV7-6 and TRBJ2-1; the match to TRBD2 covers 7 bases. With V trimmed by 5 bases and J by 7 bases, 8 bases remained unmatched. The CDR3 is 14 residues long. Germline V CDR1 and CDR2: SGHVS, FNYEAQ. CDR3 nucleotides: TGTGCCAGCAGCCCTCGGGAGCGGGGTAATGAGCAGTTCTTC. It translates to CASSPRERGNEQFF.

The rearrangement joins TRBV13 to TRBJ1-5, with 7 bases identical to TRBD1. CDR1 and CDR2 from the germline V gene are PRHDT and FYEKMQ (reference sequence). V shed 3 bases and J 2 bases; nucleotides not matched to a gene: 4. The CDR3 is 15 residues long. CDR3 protein: CASSLSGTGNQPQHF. The CDR3 nucleotides are TGTGCCAGCAGCTTGTCCGGGACAGGCAATCAGCCCCAGCATTTT.

As to this clone: At the DNA level, this CDR3 is encoded by other sequences in the same sample as well. The CDR3 DNA is TGTGCCAGCTCTAGCGGGAACACCGGGGAGCTGTTTTTT. Protein product: CASSSGNTGELFF. The rearrangement uses TRBV5-6 and TRBJ2-2, with 7 bases fitting TRBD2. CDR3 length equals 13 residues. Germline CDR1 SGHDT, CDR2 YYEEEE. With V trimmed by 7 bases and J by 1 base, 1 base remained unmatched.

This clone was detected only a few times. The chain has TRBV10-1 and TRBJ2-2; D ambiguous. CDR1 and CDR2 (germline): WNHNN, SYGVQD (reference sequence). The CDR3 contains 14 residues. V was cut by 0 bases and J by 4 bases, with 6 bases left in between. CDR3 protein: CASSESGFTGELFF. CDR3 nucleotides: TGCGCCAGCAGTGAGTCAGGTTTCACCGGGGAGCTGTTTTTT.

This clone was counted a single time. J is TRBJ1-1 and V is TRBV19, with D possibly TRBD1 on 6 matching bases. Trimming shortened V by 3 bases and J by 1 base, and 12 bases separated the two germline ends. Germline CDR1 reads LNHDA; CDR2 reads SQIVND (reference sequence). This CDR3 is built from 15 residues. The CDR3 loop reads CASSILWTANTEAFF. CDR3 nucleotide sequence: TGTGCCAGTAGTATCCTTTGGACAGCGAACACTGAAGCTTTCTTT.

In regard to this clone: A much larger clone differs by one base, so this may be a read error. Within the sample, other DNA sequences also encode this same CDR3. The V and J genes are TRBV30 and TRBJ2-1; a weak D match, TRBD2 (6 bases). Between the trimmed V and J ends, which lost 2 bases and 8 bases, there was a span of 10 bases. This CDR3 is 12 amino acids long. Germline loops: CDR1 GTSNPN, CDR2 SVGIG (reference sequence). The CDR3 protein is CAWSPGGYEQFF. The CDR3 nucleotides read TGTGCCTGGAGTCCCGGGGGATATGAGCAGTTCTTC. The full variable domain, with the rest looked up from reference TRBV30 and TRBJ2-1, is SQTIHQWPATLVQPVGSPLSLECTVEGTSNPNLYWYRQAAGRGLQLLFYSVGIGQISSEVPQNLSASRPQDRQFILSSKKLLLSDSGFYLCAWSPGGYEQFFGPGTRLTVL.

The CDR3 reads CASSSGGSNTGELFF. The CDR3 DNA follows: TGTGCCAGCAGCTCCGGAGGATCCAACACCGGGGAGCTGTTTTTT. The V call is TRBV9, the J call TRBJ2-2, with a possible D match to TRBD2 (5 bases). Trimming stripped 4 bases from V and 2 bases from J, with 12 bases between. Germline V CDR1 and CDR2: SGDLS, YYNGEE. There are 15 residues in the CDR3.

This chain links TRBV7-3 with TRBJ2-3; D is unclear. This CDR3 region has 14 residues. Germline values: CDR1 SGHTA, CDR2 FQGTGA. The V gene lost 2 bases and the J gene lost 6 bases, with 12 bases spanning the gap. As DNA, the CDR3 is TGTGCCAGCAGCTTAGTGGGCAGCGCGGATACGCAGTATTTT. Translating it yields CASSLVGSADTQYF.

J is TRBJ2-7 and V is TRBV4-2, with 8 nucleotides matching TRBD1. Germline CDR1 LGHNA, CDR2 YNFKEQ. The CDR3 covers 16 residues. Trimming cost V 3 bases and J 0 bases; bases outside gene matches: 7. CDR3 bases: TGTGCCAGCAGCCAGGAAACAGGGGGTAGCTCCTACGAGCAGTACTTC. Translating it yields CASSQETGGSSYEQYF.

The chain employs TRBV2 and TRBJ1-4; no reliable D call. The V end was cut by 4 bases, the J end by 5 bases, with 8 bases between. Germline-derived CDR1 and CDR2 are SNHLY and FYNNEI. The CDR3 is 13 residues long. CDR3 nucleotides: TGTGCCAGCAGTGTGAAGGGAAATGAAAAACTGTTTTTT. It encodes CASSVKGNEKLFF. The full variable domain, completed using reference TRBV2 and TRBJ1-4, is EPEVTQTPSHQVTQMGQEVILRCVPISNHLYFYWYRQILGQKVEFLVSFYNNEISEKSEIFDDQFSVERPDGSNFTLKIRSTKLEDSAMYFCASSVKGNEKLFFGSGTQLSVL.

As concerns this clone: Different DNA sequences within this sample yield the same CDR3. The rearrangement uses TRBV19 and TRBJ2-7, with a possible D match to TRBD2 (6 bases). Trimming shortened V by 5 bases and J by 1 base, and 9 bases separated the two germline ends. The V gene's germline CDR1 is LNHDA and CDR2 SQIVND (reference sequence). The CDR3 runs to 13 residues. This CDR3 reads CASSLGRSYEQYF. The CDR3 DNA is TGTGCCAGTAGTCTCGGGAGATCCTACGAGCAGTACTTC.

The J gene is TRBJ2-7, the V gene TRBV21-1; the D segment call TRBD2 is taken from the table without a DNA check. TRBV21-1 is assigned pseudogene status. CDR3 length: 17 residues. As DNA, the CDR3 is TGTGCCAGCAGCAAAGTATCGACTAGCGGGAGTGGGTACGAGCAGTACTTC. Its protein is CASSKVSTSGSGYEQYF.

Of note for this clone: This sample also contains other DNA sequences that code for the same CDR3. The chain uses TRBV28 and TRBJ2-5; TRBD2 aligns across 9 bases. V was clipped by 3 bases and J by 5 bases; unmatched bases: 4. Germline assignment: CDR1 MDHEN and CDR2 SYDVKM. This CDR3 contains 14 residues. CDR3 nucleotides: TGTGCCAGCAGTTTGGCGGGGGGGCCGGAGACCCAGTACTTC. Translated: CASSLAGGPETQYF.

The chain employs TRBV9 and TRBJ2-3; D perhaps matches TRBD2 (6 bases). The germline gives CDR1 SGDLS, CDR2 YYNGEE. The CDR3 runs 16 residues. Trimming cost V 0 bases and J 2 bases, with 13 bases left between them. The CDR3 is CASSVGDGGSTDTQYF. The CDR3 DNA sequence: TGTGCCAGCAGCGTAGGAGACGGGGGATCCACAGATACGCAGTATTTT. Drawing the rest from reference TRBV9 and TRBJ2-3, the complete variable domain is DSGVTQTPKHLITATGQRVTLRCSPRSGDLSVYWYQQSLDQGLQFLIQYYNGEERAKGNILERFSAQQFPDLHSELNLSSLELGDSALYFCASSVGDGGSTDTQYFGPGTRLTVL.

The V call is TRBV29-1, the J call TRBJ1-4, with D maybe TRBD1 (5 bases). Deletions cut 6 bases from V and 3 bases from J, with 11 bases between. Germline loops: CDR1 SQVTM, CDR2 ANQGSEA. The CDR3 is made up of 13 amino acids. The CDR3 nucleotides are TGCAGCGTCCCTGCGGGGCCTAATGAAAAACTGTTTTTT. This sequence encodes CSVPAGPNEKLFF.

The gene calls are TRBV11-2 and TRBJ2-3; no clear D gene. Germline assignment: CDR1 SGHAT and CDR2 FQNNGV. Trimming shortened V by 3 bases and J by 0 bases, and 10 bases separated the two germline ends. The CDR3 has 15 residues. CDR3 sequence reads: CASSFDPLSTDTQYF. DNA for the CDR3: TGTGCCAGCAGCTTTGATCCCCTTAGCACAGATACGCAGTATTTT. Supplemented by reference TRBV11-2 and TRBJ2-3, the full variable domain reads EAGVAQSPRYKIIEKRQSVAFWCNPISGHATLYWYQQILGQGPKLLIQFQNNGVVDDSQLPKDRFSAERLKGVDSTLKIQPAKLEDSAVYLCASSFDPLSTDTQYFGPGTRLTVL.

J is TRBJ1-1 and V is TRBV5-4; D is perhaps TRBD1 (6 bases). The CDR3 runs to 15 residues. Germline V gives CDR1 SGHNT, CDR2 YYREEE (reference sequence). V lost 1 base and J lost 0, with 10 bases in between. CDR3: CASSLRDTLNTEAFF. In DNA form, the CDR3 reads TGTGCCAGCAGCTTGCGGGACACGCTGAACACTGAAGCTTTCTTT.

The V gene is TRBV30, the J gene TRBJ1-2; D is uncertain. The CDR3 is 12 amino acids. V shed 3 bases and J shed 10 bases, with 15 bases lying between them. Per germline, CDR1 GTSNPN and CDR2 SVGIG (reference sequence). The CDR3 loop is CAWSLAGSDYTF. The DNA for the CDR3 is TGTGCCTGGAGCCTAGCCGGGTCTGACTACACCTTC. The whole variable domain, filled in from reference TRBV30 and TRBJ1-2, reads SQTIHQWPATLVQPVGSPLSLECTVEGTSNPNLYWYRQAAGRGLQLLFYSVGIGQISSEVPQNLSASRPQDRQFILSSKKLLLSDSGFYLCAWSLAGSDYTFGSGTRLTVV.

The chain recombines TRBV5-1 with TRBJ2-5; 9 nucleotides agree with TRBD1. V lost 1 base, J lost 5 bases, and 6 bases stayed unmatched. Germline assignment: CDR1 SGHRS and CDR2 YFSETQ. CDR3 length equals 15 residues. CDR3 nucleotides: TGCGCCAGCAGCTTGTCCATGGGACAGGGTGAGACCCAGTACTTC. It is translated as CASSLSMGQGETQYF. Filled out from reference TRBV5-1 and TRBJ2-5, the complete variable domain reads KAGVTQTPRYLIKTRGQQVTLSCSPISGHRSVSWYQQTPGQGLQFLFEYFSETQRNKGNFPGRFSGRQFSNSRSEMNVSTLELGDSALYLCASSLSMGQGETQYFGPGTRLLVL.

The chain uses TRBV15 and TRBJ1-1, with D possibly being TRBD1 (6 bases). Trimming took 0 bases from V and 4 from J, leaving 24 bases between them. The CDR3 is made up of 19 amino acids. Germline V gene lookup returns CDR1 LNHNV and CDR2 YYDKDF (reference sequence). The CDR3 nucleotides read TGTGCCACCAGCAGAGAAAATCCGGGACAACTTTCCTCGGGCACTGAAGCTTTCTTT. Translation gives CATSRENPGQLSSGTEAFF.

For the CDR3, the DNA is TGCGCCAGCAGCCAGACACACATGTCGGCCGGGGAGCTGTTTTTT. Translation: CASSQTHMSAGELFF. This chain connects TRBV4-3 to TRBJ2-2, with D unclear. The CDR3 contains 15 residues. Trimming removed 3 bases at V and 6 bases at J, with 14 bases between. Germline-derived CDR1 and CDR2 are LGHNA and YSLEER.

This clone appeared once. CDR3 coding DNA: TGTGCCAGCAGCTTAGCCCGGGACAGCTCCTACGAGCAGTACTTC. Translated: CASSLARDSSYEQYF. J is TRBJ2-7 and V is TRBV7-8, with 7 bases lining up with TRBD1. V lost 0 bases and J lost 0; bases outside the gene matches: 2. CDR3 length: 15 amino acids. The germline CDR1 and CDR2 sequences are SGHVS and FQNEAQ.

CDR3 sequence: CASTDSVTSGPTDTQYF. In nucleotides, the CDR3 is TGCGCCAGCACCGACAGTGTGACTAGCGGCCCGACAGATACGCAGTATTTT. The rearrangement uses TRBV10-1 and TRBJ2-3; 9 bases line up with TRBD2. CDR1 and CDR2 (germline): WNHNN, SYGVQD (reference sequence). The V and J ends lost 7 bases and 3 bases, in that order; junction bases with no gene match: 14. There are 17 residues in the CDR3.